Listed here is a single T cell receptor beta chain. These data are taken from a study of CD8 T cells in Susac syndrome. Germline V gene lookup returns CDR1 SGHDT and CDR2 YYEEEE. Trimming stripped 0 bases from V and 6 bases from J, with 6 bases between. CDR3 length equals 13 residues. With random hexamers, reverse transcription was performed on roughly 0.5 to 1 ug of RNA. TCRdb re-analysed the immunoSEQ multiplex PCR reads in MiXCR, keeping a single row per CDR3 protein. The repertoire includes some 200,000 distinct CDR3 sequences, 90% to 97% of them detected once, and 0.09% to 0.1% sits in the top ten.

V and J are TRBV5-6 and TRBJ2-2, with D unclear. This TCR derives from a human donor with Susac syndrome. The sequenced sample consisted of CD4+ T cells from PBMCs. In DNA, the CDR3 is TGTGCCAGCAGCTTGGGCCGTCCCGGGGAGCTGTTTTTT. Its protein product is CASSLGRPGELFF.